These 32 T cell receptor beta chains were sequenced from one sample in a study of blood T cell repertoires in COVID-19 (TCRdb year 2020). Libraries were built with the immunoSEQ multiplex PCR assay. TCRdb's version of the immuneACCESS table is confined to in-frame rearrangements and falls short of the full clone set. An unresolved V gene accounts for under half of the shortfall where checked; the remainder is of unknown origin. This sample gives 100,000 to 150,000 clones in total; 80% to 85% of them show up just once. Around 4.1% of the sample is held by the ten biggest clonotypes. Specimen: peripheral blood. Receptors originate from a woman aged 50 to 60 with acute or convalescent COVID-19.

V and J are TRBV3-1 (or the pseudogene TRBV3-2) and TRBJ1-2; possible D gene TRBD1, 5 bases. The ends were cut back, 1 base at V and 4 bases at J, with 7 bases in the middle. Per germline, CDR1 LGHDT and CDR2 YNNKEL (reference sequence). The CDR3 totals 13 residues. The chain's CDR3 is CASSQAGSYGYTF. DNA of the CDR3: TGTGCCAGCAGCCAAGCAGGGTCCTATGGCTACACCTTC.

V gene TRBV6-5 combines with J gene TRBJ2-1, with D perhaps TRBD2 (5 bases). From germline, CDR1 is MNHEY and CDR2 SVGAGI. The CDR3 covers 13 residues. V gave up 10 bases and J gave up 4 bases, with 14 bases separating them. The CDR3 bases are TGTGCCACCACCGGGAACGGGTACAATGAGCAGTTCTTC. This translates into CATTGNGYNEQFF.

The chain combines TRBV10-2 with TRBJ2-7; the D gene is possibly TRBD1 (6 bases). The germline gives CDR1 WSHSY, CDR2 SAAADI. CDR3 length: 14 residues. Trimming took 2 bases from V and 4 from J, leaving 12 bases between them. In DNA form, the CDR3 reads TGCGCCAGCAGTGAGGAGGGTACAGGGTACGAGCAGTACTTC. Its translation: CASSEEGTGYEQYF.

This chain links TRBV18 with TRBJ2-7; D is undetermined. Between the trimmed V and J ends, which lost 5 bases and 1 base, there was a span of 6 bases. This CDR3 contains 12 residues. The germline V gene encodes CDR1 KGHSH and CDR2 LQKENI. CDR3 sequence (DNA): TGTGCCAGCTCAGACACTTCCTACGAGCAGTACTTC. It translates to CASSDTSYEQYF. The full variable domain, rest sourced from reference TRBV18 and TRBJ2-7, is NAGVMQNPRHLVRRRGQEARLRCSPMKGHSHVYWYRQLPEEGLKFMVYLQKENIIDESGMPKERFSAEFPKEGPSILRIQQVVRGDSAAYFCASSDTSYEQYFGPGTRLTVT.

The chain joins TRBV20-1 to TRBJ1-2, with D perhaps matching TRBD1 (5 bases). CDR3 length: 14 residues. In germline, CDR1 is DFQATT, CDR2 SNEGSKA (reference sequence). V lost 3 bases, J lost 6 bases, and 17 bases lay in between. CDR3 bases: TGCAGTGCTAGTAGGCCGGGACTACAAAATGGCTACACCTTC. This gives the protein CSASRPGLQNGYTF.

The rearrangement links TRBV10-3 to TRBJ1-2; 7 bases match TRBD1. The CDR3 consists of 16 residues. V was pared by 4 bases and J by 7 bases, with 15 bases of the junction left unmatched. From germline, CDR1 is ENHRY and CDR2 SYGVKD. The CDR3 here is CAISAPDRAPPGGYTF. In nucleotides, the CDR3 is TGTGCCATCAGTGCTCCCGACAGGGCTCCCCCGGGTGGCTACACCTTC.

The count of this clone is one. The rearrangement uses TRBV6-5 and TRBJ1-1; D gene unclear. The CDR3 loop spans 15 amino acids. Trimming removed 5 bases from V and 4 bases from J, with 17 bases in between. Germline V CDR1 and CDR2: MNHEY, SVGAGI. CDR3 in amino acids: CASSRPQSLGTEAFF. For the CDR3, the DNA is TGTGCCAGCAGTCGCCCACAGAGTCTTGGCACTGAAGCTTTCTTT.

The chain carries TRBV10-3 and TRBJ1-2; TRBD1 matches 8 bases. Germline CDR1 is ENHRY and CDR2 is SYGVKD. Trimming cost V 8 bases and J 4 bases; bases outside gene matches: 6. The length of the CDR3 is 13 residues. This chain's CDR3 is CAISPGGLYGYTF. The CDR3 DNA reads TGTGCCATCTCTCCAGGGGGCCTCTATGGCTACACCTTC.

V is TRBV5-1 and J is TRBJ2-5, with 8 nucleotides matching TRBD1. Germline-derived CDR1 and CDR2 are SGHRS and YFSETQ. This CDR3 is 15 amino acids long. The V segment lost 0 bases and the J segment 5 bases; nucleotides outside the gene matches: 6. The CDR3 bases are TGCGCCAGCAGCTTGGGACAGGGGCGGTCGGAGACCCAGTACTTC. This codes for CASSLGQGRSETQYF.

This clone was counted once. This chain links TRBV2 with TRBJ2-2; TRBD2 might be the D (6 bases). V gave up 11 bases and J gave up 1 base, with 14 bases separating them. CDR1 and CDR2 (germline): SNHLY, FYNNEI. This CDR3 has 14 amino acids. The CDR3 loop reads CACGTRGNTGELFF. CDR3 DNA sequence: TGTGCCTGTGGGACGCGGGGGAACACCGGGGAGCTGTTTTTT.

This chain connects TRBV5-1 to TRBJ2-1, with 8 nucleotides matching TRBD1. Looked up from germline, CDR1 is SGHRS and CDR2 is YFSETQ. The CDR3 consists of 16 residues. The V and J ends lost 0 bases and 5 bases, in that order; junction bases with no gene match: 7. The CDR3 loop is CASSLGTGWRNNEQFF. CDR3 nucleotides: TGCGCCAGCAGCTTGGGGACAGGGTGGAGGAACAATGAGCAGTTCTTC.

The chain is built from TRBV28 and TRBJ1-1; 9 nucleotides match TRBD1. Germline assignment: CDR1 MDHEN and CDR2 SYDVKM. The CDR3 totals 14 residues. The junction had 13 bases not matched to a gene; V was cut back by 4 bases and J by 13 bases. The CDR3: CASSSFTGTGINFF. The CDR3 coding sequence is TGTGCCAGCAGTTCATTCACCGGGACAGGGATTAATTTCTTT.

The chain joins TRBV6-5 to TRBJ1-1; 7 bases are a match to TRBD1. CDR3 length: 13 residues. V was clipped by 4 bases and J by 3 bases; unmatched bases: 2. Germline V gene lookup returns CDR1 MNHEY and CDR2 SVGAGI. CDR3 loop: CASSLTGHTEAFF. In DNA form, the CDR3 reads TGTGCCAGCAGTTTGACAGGGCACACTGAAGCTTTCTTT.

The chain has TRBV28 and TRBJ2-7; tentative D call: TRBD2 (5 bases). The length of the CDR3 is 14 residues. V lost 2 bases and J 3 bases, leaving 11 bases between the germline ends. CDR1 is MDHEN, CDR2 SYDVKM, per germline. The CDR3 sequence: CASSLVGDFYEQYF. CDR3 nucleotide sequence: TGTGCCAGCAGTTTAGTCGGGGATTTCTACGAGCAGTACTTC.

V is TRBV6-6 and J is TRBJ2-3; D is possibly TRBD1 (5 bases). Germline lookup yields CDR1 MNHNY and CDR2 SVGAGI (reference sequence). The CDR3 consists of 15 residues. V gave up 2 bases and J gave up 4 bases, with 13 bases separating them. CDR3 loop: CASSYGAERSDTQYF. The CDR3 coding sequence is TGTGCCAGCAGTTACGGGGCAGAGAGGTCAGATACGCAGTATTTT.

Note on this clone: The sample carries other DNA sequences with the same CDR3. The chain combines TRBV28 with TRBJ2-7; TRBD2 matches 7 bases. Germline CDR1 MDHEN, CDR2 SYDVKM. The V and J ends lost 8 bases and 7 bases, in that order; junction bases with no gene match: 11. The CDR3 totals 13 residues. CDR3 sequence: CASHVGGAEEQYF. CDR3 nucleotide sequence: TGTGCCAGCCACGTGGGAGGGGCCGAAGAGCAGTACTTC.

The CDR3 loop reads CASSQRRQADTQYF. The CDR3 DNA reads TGTGCCAGCAGTCAAAGGCGCCAGGCAGATACGCAGTATTTT. J is TRBJ2-3 and V is TRBV11-1; D gene ambiguous. The germline CDR1 and CDR2 sequences are SGHAT and FQDESV (reference sequence). Deletions cut 6 bases from V and 4 bases from J, with 14 bases between. This CDR3 spans 14 amino acids.

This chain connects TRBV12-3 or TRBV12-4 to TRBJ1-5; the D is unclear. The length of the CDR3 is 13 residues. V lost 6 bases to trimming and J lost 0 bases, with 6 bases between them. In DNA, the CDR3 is TGTGCCAGCAGCTCTTATAGCAATCAGCCCCAGCATTTT. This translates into CASSSYSNQPQHF.

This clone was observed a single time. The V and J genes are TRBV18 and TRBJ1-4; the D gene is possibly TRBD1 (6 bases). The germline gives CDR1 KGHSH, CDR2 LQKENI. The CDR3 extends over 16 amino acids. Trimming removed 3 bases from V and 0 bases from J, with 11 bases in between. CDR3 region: CASSPQGITTNEKLFF. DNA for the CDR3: TGTGCCAGCTCACCCCAGGGGATCACAACTAATGAAAAACTGTTTTTT.

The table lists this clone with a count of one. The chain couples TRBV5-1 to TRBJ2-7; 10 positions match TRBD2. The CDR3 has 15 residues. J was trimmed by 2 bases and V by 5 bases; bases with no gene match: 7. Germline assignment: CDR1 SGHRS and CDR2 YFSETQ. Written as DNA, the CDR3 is TGCGCCAGCAGATGGTCTAGCGGGGGCCCCTACGAGCAGTACTTC. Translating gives CASRWSSGGPYEQYF.

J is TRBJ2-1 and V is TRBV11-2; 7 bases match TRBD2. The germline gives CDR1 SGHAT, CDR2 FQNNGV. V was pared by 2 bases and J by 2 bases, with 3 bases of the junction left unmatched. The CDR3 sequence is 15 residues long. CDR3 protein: CASSLSREPYNEQFF. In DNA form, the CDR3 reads TGTGCCAGCAGCTTATCGCGGGAGCCCTACAATGAGCAGTTCTTC.

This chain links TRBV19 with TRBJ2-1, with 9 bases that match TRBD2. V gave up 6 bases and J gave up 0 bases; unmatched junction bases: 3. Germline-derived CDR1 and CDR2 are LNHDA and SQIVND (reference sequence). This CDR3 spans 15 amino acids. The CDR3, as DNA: TGTGCCAGTAGCTTTAGCGGGAGCTCCTACAATGAGCAGTTCTTC. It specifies CASSFSGSSYNEQFF.

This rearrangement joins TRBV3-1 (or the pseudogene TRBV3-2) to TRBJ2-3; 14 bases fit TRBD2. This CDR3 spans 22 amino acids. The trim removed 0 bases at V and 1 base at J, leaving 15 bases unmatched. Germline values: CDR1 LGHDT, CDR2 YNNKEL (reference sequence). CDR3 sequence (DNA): TGTGCCAGCAGCCAAGAAGTCGGACTAGCGGGAGGCCAGGGGACTGGCACAGATACGCAGTATTTT. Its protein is CASSQEVGLAGGQGTGTDTQYF.

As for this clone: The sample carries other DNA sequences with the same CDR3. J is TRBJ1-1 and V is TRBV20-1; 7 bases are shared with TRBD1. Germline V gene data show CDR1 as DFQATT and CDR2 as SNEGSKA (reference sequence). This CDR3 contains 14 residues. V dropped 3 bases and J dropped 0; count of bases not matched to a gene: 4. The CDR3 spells CSASRGQLNTEAFF. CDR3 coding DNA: TGCAGTGCTAGTCGGGGACAGTTGAACACTGAAGCTTTCTTT.

The CDR3 loop reads CASSFSGASTDTQYF. The CDR3 DNA reads as TGCGCCAGCAGCTTTAGCGGTGCTAGCACAGATACGCAGTATTTT. The chain uses TRBV5-1 and TRBJ2-3; D may be TRBD2 (6 bases). Germline loops: CDR1 SGHRS, CDR2 YFSETQ. This CDR3 is 15 amino acids long. The V and J ends lost 2 bases and 0 bases respectively, with 10 bases between them.

The CDR3 loop reads CASSQSSGGHNEQFF. DNA of the CDR3: TGTGCCAGCAGCCAGTCTTCGGGAGGGCACAATGAGCAGTTCTTC. The V and J genes are TRBV3-1 (or the pseudogene TRBV3-2) and TRBJ2-1; TRBD2 matches 8 bases. Looked up from germline, CDR1 is LGHDT and CDR2 is YNNKEL (reference sequence). The CDR3 totals 15 residues. With 3 bases clipped from V and 5 bases from J, the junction kept 6 bases outside the gene matches.

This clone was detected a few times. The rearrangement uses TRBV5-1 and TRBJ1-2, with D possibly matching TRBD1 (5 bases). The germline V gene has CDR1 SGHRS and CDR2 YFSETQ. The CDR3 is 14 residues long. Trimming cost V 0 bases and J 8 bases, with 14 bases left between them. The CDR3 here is CASSLESGRGGYTF. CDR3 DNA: TGCGCCAGCAGCTTGGAGTCAGGGCGGGGAGGCTACACCTTC.

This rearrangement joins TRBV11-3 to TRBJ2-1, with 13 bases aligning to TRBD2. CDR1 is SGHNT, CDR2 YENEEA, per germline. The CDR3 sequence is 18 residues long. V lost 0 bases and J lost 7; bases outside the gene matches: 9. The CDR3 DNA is TGTGCCAGCAGCTTAGAATTTGGGACTAGCGGGAAGTGGAATGAGCAGTTCTTC. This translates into CASSLEFGTSGKWNEQFF.

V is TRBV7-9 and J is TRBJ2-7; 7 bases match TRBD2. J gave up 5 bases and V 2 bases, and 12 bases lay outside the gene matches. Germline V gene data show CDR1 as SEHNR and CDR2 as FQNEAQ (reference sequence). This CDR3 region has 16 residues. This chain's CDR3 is CASSLRVTSGGDEQYF. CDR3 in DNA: TGTGCCAGCAGCTTAAGGGTCACATCTGGGGGGGACGAGCAGTACTTC.

The CDR3: CASSPRERTYEQYF. The CDR3 DNA sequence: TGTGCCAGCAGCCCTCGGGAAAGGACCTACGAGCAGTACTTC. The chain employs TRBV7-2 and TRBJ2-7, with D possibly being TRBD2 (5 bases). Germline V CDR1 and CDR2: SGHTA, FQGNSA. Trimming took 5 bases from V and 2 from J, leaving 13 bases between them. This CDR3 comprises 14 residues.

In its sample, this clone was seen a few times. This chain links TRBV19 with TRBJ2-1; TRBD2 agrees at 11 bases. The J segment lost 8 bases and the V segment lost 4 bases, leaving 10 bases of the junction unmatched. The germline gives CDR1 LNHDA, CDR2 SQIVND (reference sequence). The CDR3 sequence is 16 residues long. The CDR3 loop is CASSRGLAVLVDEQFF. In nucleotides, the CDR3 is TGTGCCAGTAGTAGGGGACTAGCGGTTTTAGTCGATGAGCAGTTCTTC.

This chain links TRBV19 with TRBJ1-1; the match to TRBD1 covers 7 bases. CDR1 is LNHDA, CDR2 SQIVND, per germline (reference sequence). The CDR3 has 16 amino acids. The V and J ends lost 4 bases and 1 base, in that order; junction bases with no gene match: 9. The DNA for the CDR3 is TGTGCCAGTAGTACTCTACCCGGGACAGCGAACACTGAAGCTTTCTTT. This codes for CASSTLPGTANTEAFF.